The 5 T cell receptor beta chains below were found in one sample sequenced in a study of cytomegalovirus exposure and HLA in healthy donors (dated by TCRdb to 2016 to 2017). The protocol used for the library was the immunoSEQ multiplex PCR assay. The multiplex PCR relied on a mix of 60 forward primers for TCR Vbeta segments and 13 reverse primers for TCR Jbeta segments. TCRdb took over this immuneACCESS table, retaining in-frame rearrangements with V and J assigned. Such tables are incomplete; in checked studies, under half of the missing clones stem from an unresolved V gene, and the remainder is unexplained. This sample holds approximately 160,000 clones; 68% were observed only once. Jointly, the top ten make up roughly 1.4% of the sample. The specimen was PBMCs. These receptors were collected from a man aged 45-60 years in good health and CMV-seronegative.

The sample holds one count of this clone. V gene TRBV19 combines with J gene TRBJ1-4; possible D gene TRBD1, 5 bases. The CDR3 runs 13 residues. V was pared by 5 bases and J by 11 bases, with 15 bases between. Germline CDR1 is LNHDA and CDR2 is SQIVND (reference sequence). CDR3: CASSGEGVVKLFF. CDR3 bases: TGTGCCAGTAGTGGAGAAGGGGTTGTGAAACTGTTTTTT. Complete variable domain (other parts from reference TRBV19 and TRBJ1-4): DGGITQSPKYLFRKEGQNVTLSCEQNLNHDAMYWYRQDPGQGLRLIYYSQIVNDFQKGDIAEGYSVSREKKESFPLTVTSAQKNPTAFYLCASSGEGVVKLFFGSGTQLSVL.

The chain is built from TRBV5-8 and TRBJ1-5, with a possible D match to TRBD1 (5 bases). CDR1 and CDR2 from the germline V gene are SGHTS and YDEGEE. V was pared by 2 bases and J by 8 bases, with 14 bases between. The CDR3 consists of 14 residues. The CDR3 DNA reads TGTGCCAGCAGCTTTGGGACCCGGGGGGAGCCCCAGCATTTT. It translates to CASSFGTRGEPQHF.

V and J are TRBV5-6 and TRBJ2-7; no reliable D call. Germline V lookup: CDR1 SGHDT, CDR2 YYEEEE. Trimming took off 0 bases at V and 3 bases at J, with 10 bases between the two ends. This CDR3 is built from 14 residues. The DNA for the CDR3 is TGTGCCAGCAGCTTGGGCAGTTTGAACTACGAGCAGTACTTC. Its protein product is CASSLGSLNYEQYF.

This clone is a singleton in its sample. V and J are TRBV9 and TRBJ1-4; no clear D gene. The ends were cut back, 4 bases at V and 3 bases at J, with 13 bases in the middle. CDR3 length equals 15 residues. The germline gives CDR1 SGDLS, CDR2 YYNGEE. This CDR3 is CASSPQIAANEKLFF. The CDR3 DNA reads TGTGCCAGCAGCCCCCAGATTGCGGCTAATGAAAAACTGTTTTTT.

This chain connects TRBV5-4 to TRBJ1-1; tentative D call: TRBD1 (5 bases). Germline values: CDR1 SGHNT, CDR2 YYREEE (reference sequence). The CDR3 totals 14 residues. The germline V and J ends were trimmed by 4 bases and 4 bases, with 14 bases remaining between them. CDR3 protein: CASSTWGKGTEAFF. Here the CDR3 DNA reads TGTGCCAGCAGCACCTGGGGCAAGGGCACTGAAGCTTTCTTT.